This T cell receptor beta chain was recovered during a study of blood T cells in healthy people across ages. A J-beta primer mix and a sample-barcoded 5' primer were used in a second PCR of about 7 to 11 cycles. Researchers report that a template-switch adaptor with 12 random nucleotides tagged each cDNA molecule. At least 3 million CDR3-containing paired-end reads were obtained per sample. TCRdb called the 5' RACE reads again in MiXCR, with one record for every CDR3 protein. The sample includes hundreds of thousands of distinct CDR3 sequences, more than 55% of them seen just once. Unmatched junction bases numbered 11, after V lost 3 bases and J lost 3 bases. The CDR3 is 17 residues long. The study recruited healthy Caucasian donors from Russia who were aged about 6 to 100. PBMCs were isolated at a quantity of at least 6 million per sample.

The chain uses TRBV12-3 or TRBV12-4 and TRBJ1-2; 9 bases fit TRBD1. This clonotype was sampled from a man aged 35 to 55 in good health. Sequencing was done on a sample of blood. The CDR3 loop reads CASSFGLHRTGDYGYTF. As DNA, the CDR3 is TGTGCCAGCAGTTTTGGTCTTCATAGGACAGGGGACTATGGCTACACCTTC.